The sequence of this TCR beta chain was determined in a study of cytomegalovirus exposure and HLA in healthy donors. Worth noting for this clone: The target antigen is unknown.

PCR employed 60 Vbeta and 13 Jbeta primers. Clones were read by immunoSEQ multiplex PCR, and TCRdb kept only the in-frame ones, dropping some. This sample has over 200,000 clones; about 83% occur once, and the top ten carry about 1.2%. V lost 6 bases and J lost 3; bases outside the gene matches: 8. The CDR3 is 15 residues long. Germline V gene data show CDR1 as SGHTA and CDR2 as FQGNSA. Regarding the study as a whole: The study recorded 150 to 200 TCR beta chains that were cytomegalovirus-associated. Later analysis suggested links between common viral pathogens and several top significant clusters. Immune exposure was documented only through CMV serostatus. In vitro confirmation showed a few CMV-associated chains to be CMV antigen specific.

Sequencing input: PBMCs. The receptor was isolated from a human donor in good health. V and J are TRBV7-2 and TRBJ2-7; TRBD2 agrees at 10 bases. In DNA form, the CDR3 reads TGTGCCAGCAGGTATATAGCGGGAGGCCTCTACGAGCAGTACTTC. It specifies CASRYIAGGLYEQYF.